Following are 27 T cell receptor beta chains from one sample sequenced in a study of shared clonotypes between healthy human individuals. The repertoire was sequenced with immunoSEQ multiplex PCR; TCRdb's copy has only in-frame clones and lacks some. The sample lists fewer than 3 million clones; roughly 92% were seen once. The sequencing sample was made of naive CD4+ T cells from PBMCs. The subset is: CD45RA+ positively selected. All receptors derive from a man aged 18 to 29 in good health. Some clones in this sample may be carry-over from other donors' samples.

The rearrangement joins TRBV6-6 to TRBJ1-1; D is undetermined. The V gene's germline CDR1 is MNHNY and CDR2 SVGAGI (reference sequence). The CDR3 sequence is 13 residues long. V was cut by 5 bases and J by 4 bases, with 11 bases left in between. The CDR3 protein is CASSGPLGTEAFF. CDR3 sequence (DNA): TGTGCCAGCAGTGGCCCCCTGGGCACTGAAGCTTTCTTT.

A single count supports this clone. The CDR3 reads CASSPGSRNEQFF. The CDR3 DNA reads as TGTGCCAGCAGCCCGGGCTCCCGGAATGAGCAGTTCTTC. V is TRBV5-6 and J is TRBJ2-1, with D uncertain. The V and J ends lost 4 bases and 7 bases respectively, with 12 bases between them. The CDR3 length is 13 residues. Germline V gives CDR1 SGHDT, CDR2 YYEEEE.

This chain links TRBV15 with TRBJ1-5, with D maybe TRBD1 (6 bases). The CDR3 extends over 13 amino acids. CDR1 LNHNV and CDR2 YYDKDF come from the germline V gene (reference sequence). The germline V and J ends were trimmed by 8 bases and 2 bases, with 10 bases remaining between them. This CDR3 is CATSGAGNQPQHF. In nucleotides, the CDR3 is TGTGCCACCTCGGGGGCGGGCAATCAGCCCCAGCATTTT.

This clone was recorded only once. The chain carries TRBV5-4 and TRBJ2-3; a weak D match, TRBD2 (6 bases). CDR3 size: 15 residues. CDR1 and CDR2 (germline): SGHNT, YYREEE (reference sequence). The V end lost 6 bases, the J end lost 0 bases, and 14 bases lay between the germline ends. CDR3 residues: CASTQRASSTDTQYF. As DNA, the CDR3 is TGTGCCAGCACCCAGCGGGCGTCTAGCACAGATACGCAGTATTTT. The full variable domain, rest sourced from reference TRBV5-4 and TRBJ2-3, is ETGVTQSPTHLIKTRGQQVTLRCSSQSGHNTVSWYQQALGQGPQFIFQYYREEENGRGNFPPRFSGLQFPNYSSELNVNALELDDSALYLCASTQRASSTDTQYFGPGTRLTVL.

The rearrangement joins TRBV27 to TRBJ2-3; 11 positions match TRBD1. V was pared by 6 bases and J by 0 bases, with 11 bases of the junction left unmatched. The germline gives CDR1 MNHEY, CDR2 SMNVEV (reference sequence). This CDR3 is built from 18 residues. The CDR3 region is CASSRDRGVLRSTDTQYF. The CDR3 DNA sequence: TGTGCCAGCAGCCGGGACAGGGGGGTGCTTCGGAGCACAGATACGCAGTATTTT.

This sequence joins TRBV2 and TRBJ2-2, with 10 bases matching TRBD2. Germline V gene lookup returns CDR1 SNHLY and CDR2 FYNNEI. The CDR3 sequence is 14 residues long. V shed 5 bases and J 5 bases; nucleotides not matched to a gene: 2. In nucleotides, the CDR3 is TGTGCCAGCAGTAAGCGGGAGGGTACCGGGGAGCTGTTTTTT. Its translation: CASSKREGTGELFF.

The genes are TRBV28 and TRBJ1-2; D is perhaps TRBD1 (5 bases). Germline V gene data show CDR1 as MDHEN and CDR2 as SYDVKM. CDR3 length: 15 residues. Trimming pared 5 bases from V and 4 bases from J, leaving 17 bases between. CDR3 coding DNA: TGTGCCAGCAGTCCGTACTCCGGGACGCTCTATGGCTACACCTTC. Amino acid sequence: CASSPYSGTLYGYTF.

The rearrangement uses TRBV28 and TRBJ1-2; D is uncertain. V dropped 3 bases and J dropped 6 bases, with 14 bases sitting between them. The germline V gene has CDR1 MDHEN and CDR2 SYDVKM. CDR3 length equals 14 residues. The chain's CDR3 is CASSLGDPRDGYTF. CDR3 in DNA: TGTGCCAGCAGTTTGGGCGATCCCCGGGATGGCTACACCTTC.

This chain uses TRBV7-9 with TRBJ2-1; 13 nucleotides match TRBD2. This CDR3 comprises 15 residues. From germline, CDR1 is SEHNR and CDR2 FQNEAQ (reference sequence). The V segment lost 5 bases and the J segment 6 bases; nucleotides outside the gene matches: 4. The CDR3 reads CASSLRLAGGNEQFF. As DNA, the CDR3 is TGTGCCAGCAGCCTACGACTAGCGGGAGGCAATGAGCAGTTCTTC.

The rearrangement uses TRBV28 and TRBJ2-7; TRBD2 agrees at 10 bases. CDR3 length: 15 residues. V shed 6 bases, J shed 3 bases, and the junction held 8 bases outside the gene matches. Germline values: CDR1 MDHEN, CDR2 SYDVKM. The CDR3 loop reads CASSAGLAGVYEQYF. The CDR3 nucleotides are TGTGCCAGCAGCGCGGGGCTAGCGGGAGTCTACGAGCAGTACTTC.

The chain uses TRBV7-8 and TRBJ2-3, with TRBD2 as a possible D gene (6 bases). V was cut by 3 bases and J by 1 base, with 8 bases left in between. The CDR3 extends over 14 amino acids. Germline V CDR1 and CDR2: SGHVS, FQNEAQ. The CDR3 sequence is CASSFPSGTDTQYF. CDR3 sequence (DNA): TGTGCCAGCAGCTTCCCTAGCGGCACAGATACGCAGTATTTT.

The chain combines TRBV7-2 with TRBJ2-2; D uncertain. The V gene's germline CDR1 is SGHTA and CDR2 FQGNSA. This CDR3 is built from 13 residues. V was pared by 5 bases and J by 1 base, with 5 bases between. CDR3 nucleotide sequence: TGTGCCAGCAGCGTACAGAACACCGGGGAGCTGTTTTTT. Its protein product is CASSVQNTGELFF.

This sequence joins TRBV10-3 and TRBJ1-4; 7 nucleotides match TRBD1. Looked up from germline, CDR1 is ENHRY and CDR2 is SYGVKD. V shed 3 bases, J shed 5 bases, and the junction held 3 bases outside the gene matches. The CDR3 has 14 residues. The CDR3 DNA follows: TGTGCCATCAGTGAAGGGACAGTGAATGAAAAACTGTTTTTT. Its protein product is CAISEGTVNEKLFF.

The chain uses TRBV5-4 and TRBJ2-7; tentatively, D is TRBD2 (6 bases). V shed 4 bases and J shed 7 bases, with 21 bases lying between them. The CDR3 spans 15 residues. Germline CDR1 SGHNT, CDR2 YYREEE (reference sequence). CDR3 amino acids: CASSLEGTASREQYF. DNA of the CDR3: TGTGCCAGCAGCCTGGAAGGGACTGCGTCGCGGGAGCAGTACTTC.

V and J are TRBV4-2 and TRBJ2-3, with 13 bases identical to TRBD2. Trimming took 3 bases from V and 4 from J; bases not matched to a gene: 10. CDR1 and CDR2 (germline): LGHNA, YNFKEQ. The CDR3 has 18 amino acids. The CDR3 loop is CASSQGLAGSKFADTQYF. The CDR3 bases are TGTGCCAGCAGCCAGGGACTAGCGGGAAGCAAGTTCGCAGATACGCAGTATTTT.

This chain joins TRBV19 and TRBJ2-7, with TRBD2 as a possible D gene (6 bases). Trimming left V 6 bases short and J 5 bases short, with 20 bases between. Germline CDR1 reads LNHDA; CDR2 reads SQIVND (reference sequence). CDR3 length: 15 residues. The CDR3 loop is CASSTRLVGTDEQYF. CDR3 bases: TGTGCCAGTAGCACCAGACTAGTAGGGACCGACGAGCAGTACTTC. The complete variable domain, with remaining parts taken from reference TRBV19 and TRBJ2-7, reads DGGITQSPKYLFRKEGQNVTLSCEQNLNHDAMYWYRQDPGQGLRLIYYSQIVNDFQKGDIAEGYSVSREKKESFPLTVTSAQKNPTAFYLCASSTRLVGTDEQYFGPGTRLTVT.

CDR3 in amino acids: CASRSYLTGLSYNSPLHF. The CDR3 nucleotides read TGTGCCAGCAGATCTTACCTGACAGGGCTCTCCTATAATTCACCCCTCCACTTT. This chain uses TRBV27 with TRBJ1-6, with TRBD1 matching over 7 bases. The germline V gene encodes CDR1 MNHEY and CDR2 SMNVEV (reference sequence). The CDR3 has 18 amino acids. V dropped 6 bases and J dropped 0; count of bases not matched to a gene: 11.

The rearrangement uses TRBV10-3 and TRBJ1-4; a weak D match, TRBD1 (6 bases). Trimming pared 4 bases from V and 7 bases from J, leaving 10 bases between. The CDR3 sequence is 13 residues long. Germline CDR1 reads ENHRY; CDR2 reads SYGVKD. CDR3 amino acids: CAISAGEGEKLFF. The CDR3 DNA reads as TGTGCCATCAGTGCAGGGGAGGGTGAAAAACTGTTTTTT.

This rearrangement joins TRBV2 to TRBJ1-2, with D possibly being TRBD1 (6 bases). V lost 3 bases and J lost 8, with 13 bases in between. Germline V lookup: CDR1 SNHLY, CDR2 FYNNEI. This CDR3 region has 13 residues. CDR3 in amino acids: CASSDPRGGGYTF. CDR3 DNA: TGTGCCAGCAGTGACCCCAGGGGAGGGGGCTACACCTTC.

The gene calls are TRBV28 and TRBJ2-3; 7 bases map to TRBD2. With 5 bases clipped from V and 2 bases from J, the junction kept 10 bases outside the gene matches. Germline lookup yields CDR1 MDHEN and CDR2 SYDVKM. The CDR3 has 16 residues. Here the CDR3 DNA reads TGTGCCAGCAGTCGGTATCGGGGAGGGAACACAGATACGCAGTATTTT. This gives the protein CASSRYRGGNTDTQYF.

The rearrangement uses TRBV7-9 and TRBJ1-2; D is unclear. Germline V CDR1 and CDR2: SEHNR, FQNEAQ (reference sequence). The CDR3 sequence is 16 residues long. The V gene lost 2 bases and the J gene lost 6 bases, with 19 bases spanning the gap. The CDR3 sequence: CASSLLGAQHPHGYTF. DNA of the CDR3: TGTGCCAGCAGCTTATTAGGCGCGCAGCATCCCCATGGCTACACCTTC.

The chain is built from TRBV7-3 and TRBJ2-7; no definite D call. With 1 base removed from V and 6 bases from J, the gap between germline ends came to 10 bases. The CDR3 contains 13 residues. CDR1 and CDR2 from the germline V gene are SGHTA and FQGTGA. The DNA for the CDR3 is TGTGCCAGCAGCTTAATTTTGACGTCCGAGCAGTACTTC. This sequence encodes CASSLILTSEQYF. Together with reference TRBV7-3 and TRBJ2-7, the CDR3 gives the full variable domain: GAGVSQTPSNKVTEKGKYVELRCDPISGHTALYWYRQSLGQGPEFLIYFQGTGAADDSGLPNDRFFAVRPEGSVSTLKIQRTERGDSAVYLCASSLILTSEQYFGPGTRLTVT.

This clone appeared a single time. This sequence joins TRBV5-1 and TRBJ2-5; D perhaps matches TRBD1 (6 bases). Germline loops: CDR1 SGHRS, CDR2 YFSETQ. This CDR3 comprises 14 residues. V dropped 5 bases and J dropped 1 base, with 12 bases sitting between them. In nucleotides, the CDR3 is TGCGCCAGCAGGCAAGCGGACAGCCAAGAGACCCAGTACTTC. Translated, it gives CASRQADSQETQYF.

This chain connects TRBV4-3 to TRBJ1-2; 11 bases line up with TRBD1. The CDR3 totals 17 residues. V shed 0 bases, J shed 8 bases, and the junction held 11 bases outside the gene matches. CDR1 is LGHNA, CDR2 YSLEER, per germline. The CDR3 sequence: CASSQDPGQGALLGYTF. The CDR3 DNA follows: TGCGCCAGCAGCCAAGATCCTGGACAGGGGGCCCTTTTGGGCTACACCTTC.

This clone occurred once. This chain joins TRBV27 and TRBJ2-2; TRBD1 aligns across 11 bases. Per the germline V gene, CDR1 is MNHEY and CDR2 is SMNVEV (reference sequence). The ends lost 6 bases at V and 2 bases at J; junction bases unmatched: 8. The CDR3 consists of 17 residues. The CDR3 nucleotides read TGTGCCAGCAGCATGGGACAGGGGGACGTCAACACCGGGGAGCTGTTTTTT. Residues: CASSMGQGDVNTGELFF.

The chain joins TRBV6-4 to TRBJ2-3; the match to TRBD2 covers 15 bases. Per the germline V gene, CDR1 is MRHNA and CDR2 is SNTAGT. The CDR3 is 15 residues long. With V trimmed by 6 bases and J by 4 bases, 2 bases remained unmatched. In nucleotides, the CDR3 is TGTGCCAGCAGAGGACTAGCGGGAGGGCCAGATACGCAGTATTTT. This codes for CASRGLAGGPDTQYF.

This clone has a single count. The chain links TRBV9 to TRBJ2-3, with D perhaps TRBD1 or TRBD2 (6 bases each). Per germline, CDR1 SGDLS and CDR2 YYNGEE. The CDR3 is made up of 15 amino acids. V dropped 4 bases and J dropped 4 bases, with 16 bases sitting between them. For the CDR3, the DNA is TGTGCCAGCAGCCCCATGGAGGGGGGCGCAGATACGCAGTATTTT. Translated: CASSPMEGGADTQYF.